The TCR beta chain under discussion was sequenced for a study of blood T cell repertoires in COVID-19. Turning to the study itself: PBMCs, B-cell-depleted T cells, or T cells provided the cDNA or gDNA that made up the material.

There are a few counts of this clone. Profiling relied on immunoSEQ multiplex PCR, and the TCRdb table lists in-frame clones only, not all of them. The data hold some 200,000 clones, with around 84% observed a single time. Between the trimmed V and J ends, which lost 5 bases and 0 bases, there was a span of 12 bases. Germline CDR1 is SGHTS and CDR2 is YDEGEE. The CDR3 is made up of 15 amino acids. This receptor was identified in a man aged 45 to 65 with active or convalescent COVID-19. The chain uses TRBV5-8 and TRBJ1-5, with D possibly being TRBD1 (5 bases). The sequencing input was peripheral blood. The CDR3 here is CASSFQGYSNQPQHF. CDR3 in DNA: TGTGCCAGCAGTTTTCAGGGTTATAGCAATCAGCCCCAGCATTTT.